These 4 T cell receptor beta chains were sequenced from one sample in a study of CD8 T cells in Susac syndrome. An amount of RNA that ranged from roughly 0.45 to 1 ug was reverse transcribed with random hexamers. TCRdb re-called the immunoSEQ multiplex PCR reads with MiXCR, one entry per CDR3 protein. This sample has 100,000 to 150,000 distinct CDR3 sequences, with about 95% found just once. Material for sequencing was CD8+ T cells from PBMCs. The receptors come from a human donor with Susac syndrome.

The chain employs TRBV13 and TRBJ1-2; D is undetermined. Trimming pared 0 bases from V and 4 bases from J, leaving 9 bases between. In germline, CDR1 is PRHDT, CDR2 FYEKMQ (reference sequence). The CDR3 is made up of 14 amino acids. CDR3: CASSLGALLYGYTF. DNA for the CDR3: TGTGCCAGCAGCTTAGGGGCCCTCCTCTATGGCTACACCTTC.

The chain is built from TRBV30 and TRBJ1-1, with 7 positions matching TRBD1. J lost 1 base, V lost 1 base, and 0 bases had no gene match. The CDR3 is made up of 13 amino acids. Germline V lookup: CDR1 GTSNPN, CDR2 SVGIG (reference sequence). The CDR3 coding sequence is TGTGCCTGGAGTGCAGGGGGGAACACTGAAGCTTTCTTT. It encodes CAWSAGGNTEAFF. The full variable domain, completed using reference TRBV30 and TRBJ1-1, is SQTIHQWPATLVQPVGSPLSLECTVEGTSNPNLYWYRQAAGRGLQLLFYSVGIGQISSEVPQNLSASRPQDRQFILSSKKLLLSDSGFYLCAWSAGGNTEAFFGQGTRLTVV.

The gene calls are TRBV6-5 and TRBJ1-2; D may be TRBD1 (6 bases). The germline V and J ends were trimmed by 6 bases and 8 bases, with 19 bases remaining between them. This CDR3 contains 14 residues. CDR1 and CDR2 from the germline V gene are MNHEY and SVGAGI. The CDR3 sequence: CASSPLTQGRGYTF. Here the CDR3 DNA reads TGTGCCAGCAGCCCCCTCACACAGGGACGGGGCTACACCTTC.

This clonotype came up once. The chain recombines TRBV12-3 or TRBV12-4 with TRBJ1-5, with 7 bases lining up with TRBD1. The CDR3 runs 14 residues. The trim removed 8 bases at V and 3 bases at J, leaving 7 bases unmatched. Here the CDR3 reads CASSPGQTNQPQHF. The CDR3 DNA sequence: TGTGCCAGCTCCCCGGGACAGACCAATCAGCCCCAGCATTTT.